A single sample gave rise to the 18 T cell receptor beta chains below, sequenced in a study of blood T cells in healthy people across ages. Primed by a sample-barcoded 5' primer and a J-beta primer mix, a second PCR proceeded for about 6 to 12 cycles. A single record per CDR3 protein comes from TCRdb applying MiXCR to the 5' RACE reads. The data hold 700,000 to 1,000,000 distinct CDR3 sequences, with 40% to 50% observed a single time. Sequencing used blood. All receptors derive from a man between 60 and 70 years old in good health.

As concerns this clonotype: This clone may be a read error of a much larger clone one base away. This chain joins TRBV9 and TRBJ2-7; TRBD2 might be the D (5 bases). The CDR3 is 15 amino acids. Germline V gene lookup returns CDR1 SGDLS and CDR2 YYNGEE. In DNA, the CDR3 is TGTTCCAGCAGCGTCGAGGGAGATGCCTCCTACGAGCAGTACTTC. It encodes CSSSVEGDASYEQYF.

This chain connects TRBV24-1 to TRBJ2-5; 15 bases line up with TRBD2. J lost 5 bases, V lost 11 bases, and 20 bases had no gene match. Germline V gene lookup returns CDR1 KGHDR and CDR2 SFDVKD. This CDR3 comprises 19 residues. The CDR3 DNA is TGTGCCATCAGCCAGGGACTAGCGGGGGGCCCAGAGAAGTTGGAGACCCAGTACTTC. Its translation is CAISQGLAGGPEKLETQYF.

For the CDR3, the DNA is TGTGCCAGCAGCTCCGGCGAGGCACCTAATGAAAAACTGTTTTTT. It specifies CASSSGEAPNEKLFF. The rearrangement joins TRBV5-5 to TRBJ1-4; D remains unclear. V lost 3 bases, J lost 3 bases, and 12 bases lay in between. From germline, CDR1 is SGHKS and CDR2 YYEKEE (reference sequence). This CDR3 has 15 residues.

The gene calls are TRBV7-9 and TRBJ2-5; tentative D call: TRBD2 (6 bases). The J call is doubtful: the DNA matches TRBJ2-7 better. Germline-derived CDR1 and CDR2 are SEHNR and FQNEAQ (reference sequence). This CDR3 region has 16 residues. The CDR3 sequence: CASSLTLGRRAYEQYF. The CDR3 region has the DNA TGTGCCAGCAGCTTAACCCTGGGACGGAGGGCCTACGAGCAGTACTTC.

The V gene is TRBV18, the J gene TRBJ2-5, with D uncertain. Germline V gives CDR1 KGHSH, CDR2 LQKENI. The CDR3 is 12 amino acids. Trimming removed 6 bases from V and 3 bases from J, with 8 bases in between. In DNA, the CDR3 is TGTGCCAGCTCCTCAAGGGAAGAGACCCAGTACTTC. Its protein is CASSSREETQYF. Drawing the rest from reference TRBV18 and TRBJ2-5, the complete variable domain is NAGVMQNPRHLVRRRGQEARLRCSPMKGHSHVYWYRQLPEEGLKFMVYLQKENIIDESGMPKERFSAEFPKEGPSILRIQQVVRGDSAAYFCASSSREETQYFGPGTRLLVL.

The chain couples TRBV27 to TRBJ2-7; a possible D gene is TRBD2 (5 bases). This CDR3 contains 14 residues. Germline V gives CDR1 MNHEY, CDR2 SMNVEV (reference sequence). V lost 2 bases, J lost 7 bases, and 15 bases lay in between. The CDR3 protein is CASSLGSPPMEQYF. DNA for the CDR3: TGTGCCAGCAGTTTAGGGAGTCCCCCCATGGAGCAGTACTTC.

This clonotype has more than one count but fewer than ten. The V call is TRBV6-2 or TRBV6-3, the J call TRBJ2-1; D possibly matches TRBD1 or TRBD2 (5 bases each). V shed 5 bases and J shed 8 bases, with 25 bases lying between them. Germline lookup yields CDR1 MNHEY and CDR2 SVGEGT. The CDR3 covers 17 residues. The CDR3 spells CASSHARGAGRRDEQFF. In DNA form, the CDR3 reads TGTGCCAGCAGTCACGCCCGAGGGGCAGGGCGAAGGGATGAGCAGTTCTTC.

In its sample, this clonotype was seen many times. The genes are TRBV5-6 and TRBJ1-5; 8 bases agree with TRBD1. V was clipped by 0 bases and J by 6 bases; unmatched bases: 5. In germline, CDR1 is SGHDT, CDR2 YYEEEE. CDR3 length: 15 residues. Here the CDR3 DNA reads TGTGCCAGCAGCTTGGGTCAGGGGGCCGGTCAGCCCCAGCATTTT. It translates to CASSLGQGAGQPQHF.

This clonotype was seen only a few times. V usage is TRBV6-1 and J usage is TRBJ1-1; D call uncertain. Trimming removed 4 bases from V and 6 bases from J, with 18 bases in between. Per germline, CDR1 MNHNS and CDR2 SASEGT. CDR3 size: 15 residues. Here the CDR3 DNA reads TGTGCCAGCAGTGGCCGGAGTGTGGGTCGCGCTGAAGCTTTCTTT. The encoded protein is CASSGRSVGRAEAFF.

The chain carries TRBV25-1 and TRBJ2-7, with 14 bases matching TRBD2. J lost 0 bases, V lost 6 bases, and 4 bases had no gene match. The CDR3 contains 16 residues. Germline V gene data show CDR1 as MGHDK and CDR2 as SYGVNS. CDR3 sequence reads: CASRRLAGGSSYEQYF. Written as DNA, the CDR3 is TGTGCCAGCAGGAGACTAGCGGGGGGGAGCTCCTACGAGCAGTACTTC.

This CDR3 is CASSLATSGGSYNEQFF. The CDR3, as DNA: TGTGCCAGCAGCTTAGCCACTAGCGGGGGCTCCTACAATGAGCAGTTCTTC. The gene calls are TRBV11-3 and TRBJ2-1; 11 positions agree with TRBD2. V lost 1 base and J lost 0; bases outside the gene matches: 2. The CDR3 extends over 17 amino acids. The V gene's germline CDR1 is SGHNT and CDR2 YENEEA.

This clonotype was seen more than once but under ten times. The rearrangement joins TRBV6-6 to TRBJ2-3, with D unresolved. The germline V gene has CDR1 MNHNY and CDR2 SVGAGI (reference sequence). With 5 bases removed from V and 5 bases from J, the gap between germline ends came to 5 bases. This CDR3 contains 11 residues. The CDR3 sequence is CASSGRDTQYF. The CDR3 DNA sequence: TGTGCCAGCAGTGGCCGAGATACGCAGTATTTT.

The chain employs TRBV28 and TRBJ2-3; the D is unclear. Germline lookup yields CDR1 MDHEN and CDR2 SYDVKM. The CDR3 is 15 amino acids. With 5 bases removed from V and 4 bases from J, the gap between germline ends came to 16 bases. DNA of the CDR3: TGTGCCAGCAGTCTCCTCGGACCTGCCGCAGATACGCAGTATTTT. Translation: CASSLLGPAADTQYF.

The chain recombines TRBV20-1 with TRBJ1-2; D call uncertain. The CDR3 has 12 amino acids. Trimming cost V 5 bases and J 4 bases, with 11 bases left between them. CDR1 is DFQATT, CDR2 SNEGSKA, per germline (reference sequence). The CDR3 reads CSAEQGSYGYTF. Written as DNA, the CDR3 is TGCAGTGCTGAGCAAGGGAGCTATGGCTACACCTTC.

This chain joins TRBV20-1 and TRBJ2-5; D unclear. Trimming cost V 0 bases and J 3 bases, with 8 bases left between them. This CDR3 has 13 amino acids. Germline V gene lookup returns CDR1 DFQATT and CDR2 SNEGSKA (reference sequence). The CDR3 is CSARDMEKETQYF. The CDR3 region has the DNA TGCAGTGCTAGAGATATGGAGAAAGAGACCCAGTACTTC.

The rearrangement links TRBV4-1 to TRBJ2-6; 8 nucleotides match TRBD1. Germline CDR1 MGHRA, CDR2 YSYEKL. The CDR3 is made up of 18 amino acids. Losses at the gene ends were 6 bases for V and 0 bases for J; bases not matched to a gene: 10. The DNA of the CDR3 is TGCGCCAGCAGGCGACCGGGACAGGAGCCCTCTGGGGCCAACGTCCTGACTTTC. It translates to CASRRPGQEPSGANVLTF.

The V and J genes are TRBV10-3 and TRBJ2-7; a possible D gene is TRBD1 (7 bases). V gave up 8 bases and J gave up 2 bases, with 19 bases separating them. Germline loops: CDR1 ENHRY, CDR2 SYGVKD. The CDR3 spans 15 residues. The CDR3 DNA reads as TGTGCCATCGGGGAGGACAGGCCGGGGGCCTACGAGCAGTACTTC. It translates to CAIGEDRPGAYEQYF.

The chain has TRBV6-2 or TRBV6-3 and TRBJ2-1; 8 positions agree with TRBD1. The V gene's germline CDR1 is MNHEY and CDR2 SVGEGT. V was clipped by 0 bases and J by 4 bases; unmatched bases: 5. The length of the CDR3 is 16 residues. The CDR3 loop reads CASSYSTQGAYNEQFF. Written as DNA, the CDR3 is TGTGCCAGCAGTTACTCGACTCAGGGGGCTTACAATGAGCAGTTCTTC.